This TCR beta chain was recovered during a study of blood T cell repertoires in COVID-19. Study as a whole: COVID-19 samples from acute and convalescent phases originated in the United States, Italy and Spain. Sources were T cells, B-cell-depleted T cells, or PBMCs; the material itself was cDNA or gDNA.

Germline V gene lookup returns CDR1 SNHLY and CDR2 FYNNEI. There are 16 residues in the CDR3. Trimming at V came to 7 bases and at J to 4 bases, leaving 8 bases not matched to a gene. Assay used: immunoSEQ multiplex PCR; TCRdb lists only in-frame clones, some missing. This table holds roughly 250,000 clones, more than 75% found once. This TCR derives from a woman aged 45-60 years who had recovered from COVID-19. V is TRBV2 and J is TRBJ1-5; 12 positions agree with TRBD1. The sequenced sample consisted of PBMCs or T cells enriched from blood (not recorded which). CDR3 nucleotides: TGTGCCAGCACCGACGGGACAGGGGGCTTTAATCAGCCCCAGCATTTT. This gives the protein CASTDGTGGFNQPQHF.